This T cell receptor beta chain appears in the sequencing data of a study of blood T cell repertoires in COVID-19. Study context: PBMCs, B-cell-depleted T cells, or T cells were the source of the cDNA or gDNA that made up the material.

The data were produced by immunoSEQ multiplex PCR, yet TCRdb's version contains in-frame clones alone and is incomplete. The sample has approximately 94,000 clones, almost 80% seen once; the top ten hold roughly 29%. Germline CDR1 and CDR2: SGHRS and YFSETQ. This CDR3 has 15 residues. V was pared by 1 base and J by 5 bases, with 3 bases of the junction left unmatched. Concerning this clone: This same CDR3 is encoded by further DNA sequences in the sample.

V gene TRBV5-1 combines with J gene TRBJ2-1, with 10 bases that match TRBD2. Sequencing was performed on peripheral blood. The clonotype comes from an older man with active or convalescent COVID-19. The CDR3 is CASSLRTSGDNEQFF. The DNA of the CDR3 is TGCGCCAGCAGCTTGCGCACTAGCGGGGACAATGAGCAGTTCTTC.